This T cell receptor (beta chain) stems from a study of blood T cells in healthy people across ages. The junction had 3 bases not matched to a gene; V was cut back by 6 bases and J by 2 bases. CDR3 length: 16 amino acids. Germline V gene sequence: CDR1 MDHEN, CDR2 SYDVKM. The use of a sample-barcoded 5' primer and a J-beta primer mix characterized a second PCR of roughly 6 to 11 cycles. TCRdb reprocessed the 5' RACE reads via MiXCR and lists one record per CDR3 protein. This table holds roughly 550,000 distinct CDR3 sequences, around 24% found once. In this sample, this clonotype turned up many times. Its antigen is currently unknown. Study-level points and caveats: Estimates drawn from one million T cells were deemed to understate diversity.

Donor samples were obtained from healthy Caucasian individuals from Russia, aged about 6 to 95. This same sample was also part of a study on T cells of mothers and their children.

The chain links TRBV28 to TRBJ2-5; 16 bases match TRBD2. Material for sequencing was blood. This TCR was recovered from a boy aged 5-17 years in good health. The CDR3: CASSLGLAGGQETQYF. CDR3 sequence (DNA): TGTGCCAGCAGCTTGGGACTAGCGGGGGGGCAAGAGACCCAGTACTTC.